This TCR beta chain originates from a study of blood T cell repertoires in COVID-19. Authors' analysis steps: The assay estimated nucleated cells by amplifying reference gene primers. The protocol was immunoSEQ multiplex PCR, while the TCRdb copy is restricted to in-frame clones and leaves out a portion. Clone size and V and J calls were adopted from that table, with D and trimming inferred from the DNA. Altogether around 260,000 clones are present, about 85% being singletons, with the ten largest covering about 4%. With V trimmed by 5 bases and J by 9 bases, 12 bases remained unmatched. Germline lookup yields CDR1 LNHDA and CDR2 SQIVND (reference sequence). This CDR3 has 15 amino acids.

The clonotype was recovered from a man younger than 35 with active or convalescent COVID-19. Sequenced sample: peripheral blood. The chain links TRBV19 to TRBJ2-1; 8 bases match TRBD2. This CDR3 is CASSLHIAGLVEQFF. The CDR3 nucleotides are TGTGCCAGTAGTCTACATATAGCGGGACTGGTTGAGCAGTTCTTC.